Listed below are T cell receptor beta chains from one sample, sequenced in a study of technical replicates of blood from a handful of donors. Repertoires were generated with immunoSEQ multiplex PCR, while TCRdb's copy carries only in-frame clones and drops some. Seen here are 75,000 to 100,000 clones, roughly 94% observed once, and the top ten hold 0.35% to 0.4%. Sample: T cells isolated from PBMCs. The origin of the receptors is a human donor in good health. Each CDR3 is given with its conserved first and last residue. Each record gives: clone size, V gene, J gene, CDR3 length, D gene, CDR3 DNA, CDR3 protein. A D gene is named only where the DNA matches it firmly. Clone size appears in some rows only: once, few, many, or a class for an expanded clone.

>few|TRBV4-1|TRBJ2-1|16|TRBD1
TGCGCCAGCAGCCATGATCAGGACAGGGGGCTAAATGAGCAGTTCTTC
CASSHDQDRGLNEQFF
>NA|TRBV9|TRBJ1-2|13|NA
TGTGCCAGCAGCGTAGACCAGGGGCTTGGCTACACCTTC
CASSVDQGLGYTF
>NA|TRBV7-3|TRBJ2-7|17|TRBD1
TGTGCCAGCAGCTCTATGACTCTCCGGGACAGATCCTATGAGCAGTACTTC
CASSSMTLRDRSYEQYF
>NA|TRBV4-3|TRBJ2-7|13|NA
TGCGCCAGCAGCCACGGTTACTCCTACGAGCAGTACTTC
CASSHGYSYEQYF
>NA|TRBV30|TRBJ2-2|17|TRBD1
TGTGCCTGGAGTGTAGAGGGACAGGGAGGGGACACCGGGGAGCTGTTTTTT
CAWSVEGQGGDTGELFF
>few|TRBV10-1|TRBJ2-7|13|NA
TGCGCCAGCAGTGAGTCGACAGTGGACGAGCAGTACTTC
CASSESTVDEQYF
>NA|TRBV5-4|TRBJ2-7|14|NA
TGTGCTAGCAGCTTGGCCGAACTAGACTACGAGCAGTACTTC
CASSLAELDYEQYF
>NA|TRBV7-2|TRBJ2-2|15|NA
TGTGCCAGCAGCCCCCGACTACTGTACACCGGGGAGCTGTTTTTT
CASSPRLLYTGELFF
>NA|TRBV10-3|TRBJ1-4|11|NA
TGTGCCATCTCGGCGGGTGAAAAACTGTTTTTT
CAISAGEKLFF
>NA|TRBV9|TRBJ2-2|12|NA
TGTGCCAGCAGCGTCAGCGTGGGGGAGCTGTTTTTT
CASSVSVGELFF
>NA|TRBV7-3|TRBJ2-1|15|TRBD2
TGTGCCAGCAGCATATCTAGCGGATCCTACAATGAGCAGTTCTTC
CASSISSGSYNEQFF
>NA|TRBV28|TRBJ2-5|14|NA
TGTGCCAGCAGCCCGACAGGTTGGGAAGAGACCCAGTACTTC
CASSPTGWEETQYF
>NA|TRBV6-1|TRBJ1-3|15|NA
TGTGCCAGCAGCCGCAGAGGGGACTTTGGAGACACCATATATTTT
CASSRRGDFGDTIYF
>NA|TRBV5-4|TRBJ1-1|12|NA
TGTGCCAGCAGCCCGGAGAGTGATGAAGCTTTCTTT
CASSPESDEAFF
>once|TRBV15|TRBJ2-6|15|NA
TGTGCCACCAGGAGAGGTCACTCTGGGGCCAACGTCCTGACTTTC
CATRRGHSGANVLTF
>once|TRBV9|TRBJ2-7|14|NA
TGTGCCAGCAGCGTAGGGACAGCGACCTACGAGCAGTACTTC
CASSVGTATYEQYF
>NA|TRBV7-2|TRBJ1-1|18|NA
TGTGCCAGCAGCGCCGCCAGGGGAAAACTCCATAGTGGCACTGAAGCTTTCTTT
CASSAARGKLHSGTEAFF
>NA|TRBV6-1|TRBJ2-3|13|NA
TGTGCCAGCAGTGATTGGTCAGTGGATACGCAGTATTTT
CASSDWSVDTQYF
>few|TRBV2|TRBJ1-1|14|NA
TGTGCCAGCAGTGATGAGGGTAATGGGGCTGAAGCTTTCTTT
CASSDEGNGAEAFF
>NA|TRBV6-6|TRBJ1-1|14|TRBD1
TGTGCCAGCAGTTACCCGGGACAGGGCACTGAAGCTTTCTTT
CASSYPGQGTEAFF
>NA|TRBV6-5|TRBJ1-2|13|NA
TGTGCCAGCAGCGAACAGGGCCTCTATGGCTACACCTTC
CASSEQGLYGYTF
>NA|TRBV7-2|TRBJ1-3|15|TRBD1
TGTGCCAGCAGCTCGACAGGGCCTAAAGGAAACACCATATATTTT
CASSSTGPKGNTIYF
>NA|TRBV6-6|TRBJ2-6|16|NA
TGTGCCAGCGACGATTCGGGTAACTCTGGGGCCAACGTCCTGACTTTC
CASDDSGNSGANVLTF
>NA|TRBV19|TRBJ1-4|14|NA
TGTGCCAGTAGTATTATGGGGGGGAATGAAAAACTGTTTTTT
CASSIMGGNEKLFF
>NA|TRBV7-2|TRBJ2-1|18|TRBD2
TGTGCCAGCAGCCATCCGGGACTAGCGGGAGGGGGTTACAATGAGCAGTTCTTC
CASSHPGLAGGGYNEQFF
>NA|TRBV19|TRBJ1-2|16|NA
TGTGCCAGTACTAGAGAAGAGGACAGCGCTAACTATGGCTACACCTTC
CASTREEDSANYGYTF
>NA|TRBV29-1|TRBJ2-4|13|TRBD2
TGCAGCGTTGCCCCAACGATGGCGGGAGTACAGCACTTC
CSVAPTMAGVQHF
>once|TRBV7-3|TRBJ1-1|16|NA
TGTGCCAGCAGCTTAGCGGCTTACGGGATGAACACTGAAGCTTTCTTT
CASSLAAYGMNTEAFF
>NA|TRBV5-1|TRBJ1-4|16|NA
TGCGCCAGCAGCGCTACCGGGGAGGCAACTAATGAAAAACTGTTTTTT
CASSATGEATNEKLFF
>NA|TRBV28|TRBJ2-3|19|TRBD2
TGTGCCAGCAGTTCCGGGACTAGCGGTACGAGACTCACCACAGATACGCAGTATTTT
CASSSGTSGTRLTTDTQYF
>NA|TRBV4-1|TRBJ1-2|15|TRBD1
TGCGCCAGCAGCCAGCCGACAGGGTCTAGGGATGGCTACACCTTC
CASSQPTGSRDGYTF
>once|TRBV6-1|TRBJ1-2|14|TRBD1
TGTGCCAGCAGGGGACAGGGGGGGTTAGATGGCTACACCTTC
CASRGQGGLDGYTF
>NA|TRBV5-5|TRBJ1-5|15|NA
TGTGCCAGCAGCTTGGCCGCGGAGGTCCAACAGCCCCAGCATTTT
CASSLAAEVQQPQHF
>once|TRBV5-1|TRBJ1-4|17|TRBD1
TGCGCCAGCAGCTTACAGGGGGCGCCTGTAGAGAGTGAAAAACTGTTTTTT
CASSLQGAPVESEKLFF
>NA|TRBV28|TRBJ2-1|14|TRBD2
TGTGCCAGCAGTTCCGGGACTAGGTACAATGAGCAGTTCTTC
CASSSGTRYNEQFF
>NA|TRBV6-6|TRBJ2-5|15|NA
TGTGCCAGCAGTTACGGGTGGGGGGTTACGGAGACCCAGTACTTC
CASSYGWGVTETQYF